Described below is a single T cell receptor (beta chain) sequence and its context. These data come from a study of T cells in Graves' hyperthyroidism and ophthalmopathy. Amplification yielded TCR beta CDR3 regions, with RNA transcripts as the source. In the first-round RT-PCR of the TCR CDR3, the HTBI primer set was used. TCRdb re-analysed the multiplex PCR reads in MiXCR, keeping a single row per CDR3 protein. The sample lists a few hundred thousand distinct CDR3 sequences, 13% to 15% occurring once. V gave up 8 bases and J gave up 5 bases, with 24 bases separating them. This CDR3 spans 16 amino acids. Germline CDR1 and CDR2: MDHEN and SYDVKM.

What was sequenced was blood. V is TRBV28 and J is TRBJ1-1; possibly TRBD1 for D (6 bases). The sequence derives from a woman aged 40 to 49 with Graves' hyperthyroidism that later progressed to Graves' ophthalmopathy. The CDR3 region has the DNA TGTGCCAGCTTCAAAAGCGGACTGGGGGCGCGAACTGAAGCTTTCTTT. This codes for CASFKSGLGARTEAFF.